The 29 T cell receptor beta chains presented below share a single source sample, sequenced in a study of blood T cell repertoires in COVID-19. The table came from immunoSEQ multiplex PCR; TCRdb's copy has only in-frame clones and leaves some out. The sample has around 110,000 clones; roughly 84% are singletons. The material sequenced was peripheral blood. These receptors all come from a man aged 35-49 years with acute or convalescent COVID-19.

V is TRBV7-2 and J is TRBJ2-7, with D maybe TRBD2 (6 bases). Germline values: CDR1 SGHTA, CDR2 FQGNSA. The V end was cut by 4 bases, the J end by 7 bases, with 14 bases between. The CDR3 totals 13 residues. The CDR3: CASSYGGVGEQYF. CDR3 sequence (DNA): TGTGCCAGCAGCTACGGCGGGGTGGGAGAGCAGTACTTC.

The chain employs TRBV29-1 and TRBJ2-7, with D possibly TRBD1 on 5 matching bases. CDR1 and CDR2 from the germline V gene are SQVTM and ANQGSEA. V dropped 4 bases and J dropped 0 bases, with 7 bases sitting between them. The CDR3 has 12 amino acids. The CDR3 DNA is TGCAGCGTTGTGGACAACTCCTACGAGCAGTACTTC. It encodes CSVVDNSYEQYF.

V is TRBV6-5 and J is TRBJ1-5, with a tentative D call TRBD1 (6 bases). CDR3 length equals 14 residues. V was clipped by 8 bases and J by 2 bases, with 13 bases between them. CDR1 is MNHEY, CDR2 SVGAGI, per germline. CDR3 in DNA: TGTGCCAGCCTAGCCGACAGGCGCAATCAGCCCCAGCATTTT. Its translation is CASLADRRNQPQHF.

This chain connects TRBV7-9 to TRBJ2-7, with TRBD2 as a possible D gene (6 bases). The CDR3 is 14 residues long. The V gene lost 5 bases and the J gene lost 3 bases, with 14 bases spanning the gap. CDR1 SEHNR and CDR2 FQNEAQ come from the germline V gene (reference sequence). Here the CDR3 DNA reads TGTGCCAGCAGCGTAGGAGGGCAGGACTACGAGCAGTACTTC. Translating gives CASSVGGQDYEQYF.

The V call is TRBV5-4, the J call TRBJ2-5, with 7 bases aligning to TRBD1. Germline V gene data show CDR1 as SGHNT and CDR2 as YYREEE (reference sequence). The CDR3 extends over 15 amino acids. The V and J ends lost 4 bases and 5 bases, in that order; junction bases with no gene match: 11. The CDR3: CASSLTGAPGETQYF. The DNA of the CDR3 is TGTGCCAGCAGCCTCACAGGGGCCCCCGGGGAGACCCAGTACTTC.

The chain employs TRBV5-1 and TRBJ2-2; 7 bases match TRBD1. J gave up 3 bases and V 4 bases, and 3 bases lay outside the gene matches. The CDR3 loop spans 14 amino acids. The germline V gene has CDR1 SGHRS and CDR2 YFSETQ. The CDR3 bases are TGCGCCAGCAGCCCGGGACAGCACACCGGGGAGCTGTTTTTT. Protein: CASSPGQHTGELFF.

The rearrangement joins TRBV7-2 to TRBJ1-2, with D hard to call. CDR1 is SGHTA, CDR2 FQGNSA, per germline. V was cut by 5 bases and J by 6 bases, with 19 bases left in between. The CDR3 contains 15 residues. In DNA form, the CDR3 reads TGTGCCAGCAGCATGAGGGAGGTCAGGAGGGATGGCTACACCTTC. As protein: CASSMREVRRDGYTF.

This sequence joins TRBV5-1 and TRBJ2-1, with D perhaps TRBD2 (6 bases). CDR3 size: 15 residues. The V and J ends lost 4 bases and 2 bases respectively, with 13 bases between them. In germline, CDR1 is SGHRS, CDR2 YFSETQ. The CDR3 region is CASSPGLLPYNEQFF. CDR3 nucleotide sequence: TGCGCCAGCAGCCCGGGACTGCTCCCCTACAATGAGCAGTTCTTC.

This clone was counted only a few times. The chain joins TRBV19 to TRBJ1-2, with 9 bases aligning to TRBD1. V lost 3 bases, J lost 6 bases, and 5 bases stayed unmatched. CDR3 length: 14 amino acids. Germline CDR1 reads LNHDA; CDR2 reads SQIVND (reference sequence). The CDR3 sequence: CASSINRQGDGYTF. CDR3 DNA sequence: TGTGCCAGTAGTATTAATAGACAGGGGGATGGCTACACCTTC. The variable domain in full, with the rest retrieved from reference TRBV19 and TRBJ1-2, is DGGITQSPKYLFRKEGQNVTLSCEQNLNHDAMYWYRQDPGQGLRLIYYSQIVNDFQKGDIAEGYSVSREKKESFPLTVTSAQKNPTAFYLCASSINRQGDGYTFGSGTRLTVV.

CDR3: CATSSRRQGKETQYF. CDR3 coding DNA: TGTGCCACCAGCAGCCGTAGGCAGGGCAAGGAGACCCAGTACTTC. The chain joins TRBV15 to TRBJ2-5; a possible D gene is TRBD1 (5 bases). V was clipped by 3 bases and J by 5 bases, with 16 bases between them. Per germline, CDR1 LNHNV and CDR2 YYDKDF (reference sequence). There are 15 residues in the CDR3. Full variable domain (outside the CDR3, taken from reference TRBV15 and TRBJ2-5): DAMVIQNPRYQVTQFGKPVTLSCSQTLNHNVMYWYQQKSSQAPKLLFHYYDKDFNNEADTPDNFQSRRPNTSFCFLDIRSPGLGDTAMYLCATSSRRQGKETQYFGPGTRLLVL.

This chain joins TRBV7-2 and TRBJ2-1; 8 bases match TRBD2. This CDR3 spans 16 amino acids. Trimming removed 2 bases from V and 7 bases from J; junction bases left unmatched: 10. The germline V gene encodes CDR1 SGHTA and CDR2 FQGNSA. The CDR3 sequence is CASSLFSSGHQNEQFF. In DNA form, the CDR3 reads TGTGCCAGCAGCTTATTCTCTAGCGGGCATCAGAATGAGCAGTTCTTC.

This clone has a handful of counts. The chain is built from TRBV28 and TRBJ1-1; tentative D call: TRBD1 (6 bases). V dropped 6 bases and J dropped 3 bases, with 11 bases sitting between them. The CDR3 covers 13 residues. The V gene's germline CDR1 is MDHEN and CDR2 SYDVKM. CDR3 in DNA: TGTGCCAGCAGCCGACAGGCCTACACTGAAGCTTTCTTT. This encodes CASSRQAYTEAFF.

V gene TRBV19 combines with J gene TRBJ1-3; D unclear. CDR1 LNHDA and CDR2 SQIVND come from the germline V gene (reference sequence). The CDR3 extends over 16 amino acids. V was clipped by 5 bases and J by 1 base, with 15 bases between them. The CDR3 region has the DNA TGTGCCAGTAGTTGGGAGCGACGGAATTCTGGAAACACCATATATTTT. Protein sequence: CASSWERRNSGNTIYF.

V usage is TRBV11-2 and J usage is TRBJ1-4, with D possibly matching TRBD1 (5 bases). The CDR3 sequence is 14 residues long. Germline V gives CDR1 SGHAT, CDR2 FQNNGV. Trimming took off 3 bases at V and 3 bases at J, with 8 bases between the two ends. The CDR3 region has the DNA TGTGCCAGCAGCTTCGGAGGGGCTAATGAAAAACTGTTTTTT. As protein: CASSFGGANEKLFF.

V gene TRBV6-5 combines with J gene TRBJ1-6; a possible D gene is TRBD1 (5 bases). The length of the CDR3 is 16 residues. CDR1 and CDR2 (germline): MNHEY, SVGAGI. V lost 3 bases to trimming and J lost 2 bases, with 11 bases between them. The CDR3 region has the DNA TGTGCCAGCAGTTATGGGGCAAGGGCCTATAATTCACCCCTCCACTTT. Translated: CASSYGARAYNSPLHF.

The rearrangement joins TRBV6-2 or TRBV6-3 to TRBJ1-2, with TRBD1 identical over 7 bases. Germline CDR1 reads MNHEY; CDR2 reads SVGEGT. V dropped 4 bases and J dropped 5; count of bases not matched to a gene: 13. The CDR3 is 16 amino acids. The CDR3 loop is CASSFDRTGGGYGYTF. The CDR3 nucleotides read TGTGCCAGCAGTTTCGATCGGACAGGCGGCGGGTATGGCTACACCTTC.

The V call is TRBV5-6, the J call TRBJ2-7, with 10 nucleotides matching TRBD1. Germline lookup yields CDR1 SGHDT and CDR2 YYEEEE. Trimming removed 6 bases from V and 2 bases from J; junction bases left unmatched: 14. CDR3 length equals 17 residues. The CDR3 spells CASTREGPDRGAYEQYF. The CDR3 DNA is TGTGCCAGCACCCGTGAAGGGCCGGACAGGGGGGCCTACGAGCAGTACTTC.

V is TRBV5-8 and J is TRBJ2-2; tentatively, D is TRBD2 (6 bases). CDR3 length equals 17 residues. CDR1 is SGHTS and CDR2 is YDEGEE in the germline V gene. Deletions cut 4 bases from V and 7 bases from J, with 23 bases between. The CDR3 region is CASSPPTGEWRGGELFF. The CDR3 bases are TGTGCCAGCAGCCCACCGACGGGGGAGTGGAGAGGCGGGGAGCTGTTTTTT.

The J gene is TRBJ2-3, the V gene TRBV6-6, with 12 nucleotides matching TRBD2. V lost 5 bases to trimming and J lost 6 bases; unmatched junction nucleotides: 9. The CDR3 sequence is 16 residues long. The germline gives CDR1 MNHNY, CDR2 SVGAGI (reference sequence). The DNA of the CDR3 is TGTGCCAGCAGTCCCATACTAGCGGGGGGCTGGGATACGCAGTATTTT. Its protein is CASSPILAGGWDTQYF.

V gene TRBV19 combines with J gene TRBJ1-5; perhaps TRBD1 as D (6 bases). V lost 2 bases and J lost 6, with 11 bases in between. The CDR3 is made up of 14 amino acids. Germline CDR1 is LNHDA and CDR2 is SQIVND (reference sequence). CDR3 protein: CASSIKQGGQPQHF. The CDR3 coding sequence is TGTGCCAGTAGTATAAAACAGGGCGGTCAGCCCCAGCATTTT.

The chain uses TRBV6-5 and TRBJ1-1; D perhaps matches TRBD1 (5 bases). The germline V gene has CDR1 MNHEY and CDR2 SVGAGI. Trimming pared 2 bases from V and 8 bases from J, leaving 12 bases between. The CDR3 runs 13 residues. The CDR3 protein is CASSYTGSTEAFF. The DNA of the CDR3 is TGTGCCAGCAGTTACACAGGCTCCACAGAAGCTTTCTTT.

CDR3 sequence reads: CASSSRGYGYTF. CDR3 nucleotides: TGTGCCAGCAGCTCCCGGGGCTATGGCTACACCTTC. This rearrangement joins TRBV7-9 to TRBJ1-2, with D uncertain. Germline assignment: CDR1 SEHNR and CDR2 FQNEAQ (reference sequence). This CDR3 has 12 amino acids. V was clipped by 4 bases and J by 4 bases, with 7 bases between them. Full variable domain (outside the CDR3, taken from reference TRBV7-9 and TRBJ1-2): DTGVSQNPRHKITKRGQNVTFRCDPISEHNRLYWYRQTLGQGPEFLTYFQNEAQLEKSRLLSDRFSAERPKGSFSTLEIQRTEQGDSAMYLCASSSRGYGYTFGSGTRLTVV.

The chain recombines TRBV27 with TRBJ1-2, with D possibly being TRBD1 (6 bases). Germline assignment: CDR1 MNHEY and CDR2 SMNVEV (reference sequence). CDR3 length: 14 residues. V lost 6 bases and J 8 bases, leaving 19 bases between the germline ends. The DNA for the CDR3 is TGTGCCAGCAGCTCCAACGCCCCAGGGGCCGGCTACACCTTC. Protein: CASSSNAPGAGYTF.

Note on this clone: At one end the junction does not follow the germline gene, possibly because of a read error. V and J are TRBV7-7 and TRBJ2-3; 9 bases map to TRBD2. In germline, CDR1 is SSHAT, CDR2 FNYEAQ (reference sequence). The CDR3 contains 15 residues. CDR3 region: CASSYQRGDTDTQYF. In DNA, the CDR3 is TGTGCTAGCAGCTACCAGCGGGGGGACACAGATACGCAGTATTTT.

This clone was seen only a few times. This chain connects TRBV28 to TRBJ2-6; D is possibly TRBD2 (5 bases). The ends were cut back, 5 bases at V and 0 bases at J, with 8 bases in the middle. Looked up from germline, CDR1 is MDHEN and CDR2 is SYDVKM. The CDR3 sequence is 15 residues long. The CDR3 DNA reads TGTGCCAGCAGTGTACGGGGCTCTGGGGCCAACGTCCTGACTTTC. It translates to CASSVRGSGANVLTF. Full variable domain (outside the CDR3, taken from reference TRBV28 and TRBJ2-6): DVKVTQSSRYLVKRTGEKVFLECVQDMDHENMFWYRQDPGLGLRLIYFSYDVKMKEKGDIPEGYSVSREKKERFSLILESASTNQTSMYLCASSVRGSGANVLTFGAGSRLTVL.

The rearrangement uses TRBV5-6 and TRBJ1-2, with 7 nucleotides matching TRBD1. The CDR3 is made up of 14 amino acids. Germline CDR1 and CDR2: SGHDT and YYEEEE. The J segment lost 4 bases and the V segment lost 2 bases, leaving 5 bases of the junction unmatched. This CDR3 is CASSLRGTVYGYTF. The CDR3 nucleotides read TGTGCCAGCAGCTTAAGAGGGACAGTCTATGGCTACACCTTC.

The V call is TRBV6-6, the J call TRBJ1-4, with D perhaps TRBD1 (6 bases). The CDR3 runs 15 residues. Deletions cut 5 bases from V and 0 bases from J, with 10 bases between. CDR1 is MNHNY and CDR2 is SVGAGI in the germline V gene (reference sequence). The chain's CDR3 is CASSRGQSTNEKLFF. DNA of the CDR3: TGTGCCAGCAGTCGAGGACAGTCAACTAATGAAAAACTGTTTTTT.

The genes are TRBV19 and TRBJ2-3; D gene uncertain. The CDR3 runs 17 residues. Trimming shortened V by 8 bases and J by 2 bases, and 23 bases separated the two germline ends. Germline V gene data show CDR1 as LNHDA and CDR2 as SQIVND (reference sequence). The CDR3 reads CASQLVGEWPDTDTQYF. CDR3 coding DNA: TGTGCCAGTCAGCTGGTGGGCGAGTGGCCCGACACAGATACGCAGTATTTT.

This chain joins TRBV5-1 and TRBJ2-1; D ambiguous. Germline CDR1 and CDR2: SGHRS and YFSETQ. The CDR3 has 16 amino acids. V lost 6 bases and J 6 bases, leaving 22 bases between the germline ends. For the CDR3, the DNA is TGCGCCAGCATTGAACCCTCGGGTTCAGCGCTCAATGAGCAGTTCTTC. Protein product: CASIEPSGSALNEQFF.